This T cell receptor beta chain came from a study of OX40 agonist ivuxolimab in advanced cancers. Profiling relied on immunoSEQ multiplex PCR, and the TCRdb table lists in-frame clones only, not all of them. This sample yields approximately 78,000 clones, of which 86% are seen a single time; 6.5% to 7.5% belongs to the top ten. Study-wide results and limits: In the 0.1 to 3.0 mg/kg range, CD4+ and CD8+ blood T cells had expanded clonally by week 6. Compared with CD4+, CD8+ T cells on average had more expanded clones.

V was trimmed by 5 bases and J by 4 bases, leaving 20 bases between them. CDR3 length equals 16 residues. Germline assignment: CDR1 SGHTA and CDR2 FQGNSA. In its sample, this clone was seen once. What it binds is unknown. Here the sequenced sample was CD4+ or CD8+ T cells sorted from blood, taken in a trial of the OX40 agonist ivuxolimab. The chain has TRBV7-2 and TRBJ1-2, with D tentatively TRBD1 (5 bases). The origin of this receptor is an adult with an advanced solid tumor such as melanoma, head and neck, liver or kidney cancer. The CDR3 protein is CASSPWVGGESYGYTF. The CDR3 region has the DNA TGTGCCAGCAGCCCATGGGTCGGGGGGGAGTCCTATGGCTACACCTTC.